This paragraph covers one TCR beta chain sequence. This sample is drawn from a study of OX40 agonist ivuxolimab in advanced cancers. Study overall: Head and neck, renal cell, melanoma or hepatocellular carcinoma were the cancers that dose-escalation patients had. Enrollees could have had prior anti-PD-1, anti-PD-L1 or anti-CTLA-4 therapy, which around 40% had received.

Germline V gene sequence: CDR1 MDHEN, CDR2 SYDVKM. The CDR3 has 16 residues. V dropped 2 bases and J dropped 4 bases, with 17 bases sitting between them. Systemic immunosuppression or autoimmune disease history was grounds to exclude patients. TCRdb's copy holds only in-frame clones and misses some; the assay was immunoSEQ multiplex PCR. The sample yields about 19,000 clones, over 70% seen once. The sequence came from an adult with an advanced solid tumor such as melanoma, head and neck, liver or kidney cancer. The rearrangement joins TRBV28 to TRBJ1-2; perhaps TRBD1 as D (6 bases). The material sequenced was CD4+ or CD8+ T cells sorted from blood, taken in a trial of the OX40 agonist ivuxolimab. CDR3 DNA: TGTGCCAGCAGTTTACCCGACAGGAGCACTCTCTATGGCTACACCTTC. It translates to CASSLPDRSTLYGYTF.